One sample yielded the 19 T cell receptor beta chains listed below, sequenced in a study of human T cells and chemical hapten exposure. The authors extracted total RNA from unfractionated whole blood. MiXCR, run by TCRdb on the 5' RACE reads, gives a single entry per CDR3 protein. The sample has under 100,000 distinct CDR3 sequences, about 16% seen once; the top ten hold almost 7%. Receptor source: a female donor in good health.

The V and J genes are TRBV20-1 and TRBJ1-4; a weak D match, TRBD1 (5 bases). CDR1 is DFQATT and CDR2 is SNEGSKA in the germline V gene (reference sequence). V shed 6 bases and J shed 8 bases, with 22 bases lying between them. This CDR3 contains 15 residues. The CDR3 DNA sequence: TGCAGTGCGACCCCCAGGGAGGGGTCGAGGGAAAAACTGTTTTTT. The encoded protein is CSATPREGSREKLFF.

This chain links TRBV25-1 with TRBJ2-3, with D possibly being TRBD2 (5 bases). V dropped 6 bases and J dropped 11 bases, with 18 bases sitting between them. CDR3 length equals 13 residues. From germline, CDR1 is MGHDK and CDR2 SYGVNS. CDR3: CASSLGEPAQQYF. The DNA for the CDR3 is TGTGCCAGCAGCCTCGGGGAGCCAGCCCAGCAGTATTTT.

The chain combines TRBV7-9 with TRBJ2-4; no clear D gene. The V gene lost 5 bases and the J gene lost 5 bases, with 10 bases spanning the gap. The CDR3 loop spans 13 amino acids. Per the germline V gene, CDR1 is SEHNR and CDR2 is FQNEAQ (reference sequence). The CDR3 loop is CASSLGFQNIQYF. The DNA of the CDR3 is TGTGCCAGCAGCCTGGGATTTCAAAACATTCAGTACTTC.

The rearrangement joins TRBV7-2 to TRBJ2-5; TRBD1 might be the D (6 bases). The germline gives CDR1 SGHTA, CDR2 FQGNSA. This CDR3 is built from 13 residues. The ends were cut back, 1 base at V and 5 bases at J, with 8 bases in the middle. CDR3 nucleotides: TGTGCCAGCAGCTTAGGAAGGGGGGAGACCCAGTACTTC. This encodes CASSLGRGETQYF.

V gene TRBV6-6 combines with J gene TRBJ2-1, with D perhaps given as TRBD1 or TRBD2 (6 bases each). Trimming took off 1 base at V and 0 bases at J, with 16 bases between the two ends. This CDR3 spans 18 amino acids. The germline CDR1 and CDR2 sequences are MNHNY and SVGAGI (reference sequence). The CDR3 DNA sequence: TGTGCCAGCAGTTACTTAGATTCGGGGGCCCTCTCCTACAATGAGCAGTTCTTC. The encoded protein is CASSYLDSGALSYNEQFF.

The sample holds a few counts of this clonotype. This chain uses TRBV2 with TRBJ2-7; no definite D call. Trimming stripped 5 bases from V and 0 bases from J, with 2 bases between. The CDR3 consists of 11 residues. The germline CDR1 and CDR2 sequences are SNHLY and FYNNEI. CDR3 nucleotide sequence: TGTGCCAGCAGTCCCTCCTACGAGCAGTACTTC. The encoded protein is CASSPSYEQYF. Based on the CDR3 plus reference TRBV2 and TRBJ2-7, the full variable domain is EPEVTQTPSHQVTQMGQEVILRCVPISNHLYFYWYRQILGQKVEFLVSFYNNEISEKSEIFDDQFSVERPDGSNFTLKIRSTKLEDSAMYFCASSPSYEQYFGPGTRLTVT.

A few counts support this clonotype. The rearrangement uses TRBV19 and TRBJ1-5, with D uncertain. The V and J ends lost 0 bases and 0 bases respectively, with 9 bases between them. Germline lookup yields CDR1 LNHDA and CDR2 SQIVND (reference sequence). This CDR3 spans 16 amino acids. DNA for the CDR3: TGTGCCAGTAGTATAGATCTACGGTATAGCAATCAGCCCCAGCATTTT. It codes for CASSIDLRYSNQPQHF. The whole variable domain, remainder taken from reference TRBV19 and TRBJ1-5, is DGGITQSPKYLFRKEGQNVTLSCEQNLNHDAMYWYRQDPGQGLRLIYYSQIVNDFQKGDIAEGYSVSREKKESFPLTVTSAQKNPTAFYLCASSIDLRYSNQPQHFGDGTRLSIL.

J is TRBJ1-5 and V is TRBV27; D perhaps matches TRBD1 (5 bases). This CDR3 spans 14 amino acids. V shed 3 bases and J shed 7 bases, with 13 bases lying between them. Germline CDR1 reads MNHEY; CDR2 reads SMNVEV (reference sequence). The CDR3 DNA follows: TGTGCCAGCAGTTTTCTGGGAGAGGGGCAGCCCCAGCATTTT. Translating it yields CASSFLGEGQPQHF.

The chain links TRBV28 to TRBJ1-4; possible D gene TRBD1, 6 bases. CDR3 length equals 14 residues. Germline lookup yields CDR1 MDHEN and CDR2 SYDVKM. V lost 7 bases, J lost 8 bases, and 17 bases lay in between. For the CDR3, the DNA is TGTGCCAGCACCGCACAGGGAAATCAGGAAAAACTGTTTTTT. Protein: CASTAQGNQEKLFF.

Only a few counts were recorded for this clonotype. The genes are TRBV29-1 and TRBJ2-1, with D tentatively TRBD1 or TRBD2 (5 bases each). Germline V CDR1 and CDR2: SQVTM, ANQGSEA. V lost 3 bases to trimming and J lost 6 bases, with 24 bases between them. The CDR3 is 17 residues long. CDR3: CSVESQGMGVLGNEQFF. The CDR3 DNA sequence: TGCAGCGTTGAGAGTCAGGGTATGGGGGTTCTCGGCAATGAGCAGTTCTTC.

The table lists this clonotype with a few counts. The V gene is TRBV6-5, the J gene TRBJ1-2, with D possibly TRBD1 on 5 matching bases. CDR3 length: 14 residues. Between the trimmed V and J ends, which lost 2 bases and 7 bases, there was a span of 14 bases. CDR1 MNHEY and CDR2 SVGAGI come from the germline V gene. Written as DNA, the CDR3 is TGTGCCAGCAGTTACGGGTCCGGGGGTCTTGGCTACACCTTC. The encoded protein is CASSYGSGGLGYTF.

The chain employs TRBV28 and TRBJ1-2, with 7 nucleotides matching TRBD1. The ends lost 3 bases at V and 2 bases at J; junction bases unmatched: 6. The length of the CDR3 is 15 residues. The germline gives CDR1 MDHEN, CDR2 SYDVKM. The CDR3 loop is CASSFSTGANYGYTF. DNA of the CDR3: TGTGCCAGCAGTTTCAGCACAGGGGCGAACTATGGCTACACCTTC.

There are a few counts of this clonotype. This chain uses TRBV12-3 or TRBV12-4 with TRBJ2-3, with 7 positions matching TRBD2. The CDR3 consists of 14 residues. Germline trimming cut 7 bases from V and 0 bases from J; bases unmatched to any gene: 4. The CDR3 loop reads CASTLSGSTDTQYF. The DNA for the CDR3 is TGTGCCAGCACCCTTAGCGGGAGCACAGATACGCAGTATTTT.

This clonotype was counted between two and nine times. The V and J genes are TRBV6-5 and TRBJ2-7, with D perhaps matching TRBD1 or TRBD2 (6 bases each). CDR1 and CDR2 (germline): MNHEY, SVGAGI. Trimming left V 3 bases short and J 2 bases short, with 14 bases between. The CDR3 length is 15 residues. In nucleotides, the CDR3 is TGTGCCAGCAGTTATCTCGTGGGGGGCGCCTACGAGCAGTACTTC. Residues: CASSYLVGGAYEQYF.

There are a few counts of this clonotype. This chain links TRBV5-1 with TRBJ1-6, with D perhaps matching TRBD1 (6 bases). In germline, CDR1 is SGHRS, CDR2 YFSETQ. The CDR3 runs to 15 residues. V dropped 2 bases and J dropped 6 bases, with 12 bases sitting between them. CDR3 in DNA: TGCGCCAGCAGCTTACAGGGACCGAGTAATTCACCCCTCCACTTT. It encodes CASSLQGPSNSPLHF.

There are many counts of this clonotype. The CDR3 nucleotides read TGTGCCAGCAGTTTAGCGGATAGCAATCAGCCCCAGCATTTT. Amino acids: CASSLADSNQPQHF. The gene calls are TRBV28 and TRBJ1-5; D unresolved. The germline gives CDR1 MDHEN, CDR2 SYDVKM. Trimming pared 2 bases from V and 0 bases from J, leaving 5 bases between. This CDR3 is 14 amino acids long.

This sequence joins TRBV29-1 and TRBJ1-4, with 9 bases lining up with TRBD1. Germline V gene sequence: CDR1 SQVTM, CDR2 ANQGSEA. The V and J ends lost 4 bases and 5 bases, in that order; junction bases with no gene match: 8. The CDR3 contains 15 residues. The CDR3 nucleotides are TGCAGCGTTGGAACTACAGGGGGCCGGAATGAAAAACTGTTTTTT. It yields the protein CSVGTTGGRNEKLFF.

J is TRBJ1-1 and V is TRBV20-1; no reliable D call. Trimming took 0 bases from V and 13 from J, leaving 18 bases between them. Per germline, CDR1 DFQATT and CDR2 SNEGSKA (reference sequence). The CDR3 covers 13 residues. The CDR3 here is CSAREYRTPSRFF. CDR3 nucleotide sequence: TGCAGTGCTAGAGAATATCGGACGCCGTCGCGTTTCTTT.

The table lists this clonotype with a few counts. The chain links TRBV11-2 to TRBJ2-3; D is possibly TRBD1 (7 bases). The V end was cut by 0 bases, the J end by 12 bases, with 13 bases between. The CDR3 sequence is 13 residues long. Germline lookup yields CDR1 SGHAT and CDR2 FQNNGV. Here the CDR3 DNA reads TGTGCCAGCAGCTTAGAGGAGGGGGCCCCCCAGTATTTT. It specifies CASSLEEGAPQYF.